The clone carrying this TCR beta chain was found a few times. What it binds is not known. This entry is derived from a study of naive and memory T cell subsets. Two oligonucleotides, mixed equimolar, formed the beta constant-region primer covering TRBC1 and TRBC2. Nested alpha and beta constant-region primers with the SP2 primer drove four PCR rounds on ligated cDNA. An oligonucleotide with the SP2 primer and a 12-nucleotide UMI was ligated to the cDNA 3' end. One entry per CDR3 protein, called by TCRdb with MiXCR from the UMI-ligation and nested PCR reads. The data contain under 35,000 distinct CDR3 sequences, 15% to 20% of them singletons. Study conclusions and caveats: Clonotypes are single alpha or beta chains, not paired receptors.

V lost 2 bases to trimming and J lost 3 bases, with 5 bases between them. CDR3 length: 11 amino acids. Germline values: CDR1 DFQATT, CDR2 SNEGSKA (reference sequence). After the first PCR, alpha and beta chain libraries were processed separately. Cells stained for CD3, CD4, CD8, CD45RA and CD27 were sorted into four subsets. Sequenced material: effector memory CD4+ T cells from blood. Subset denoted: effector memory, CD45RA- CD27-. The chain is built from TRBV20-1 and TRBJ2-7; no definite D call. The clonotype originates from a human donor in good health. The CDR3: CSARSSYEQYF. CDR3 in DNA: TGCAGTGCTAGAAGCAGCTACGAGCAGTACTTC.